A single sample gave rise to the 23 T cell receptor beta chains below, sequenced in a study of immune characterization of retroperitoneal liposarcoma. Each CDR3 protein is one row after TCRdb ran MiXCR on the PCR reads. The profile shows more than 4,500 distinct CDR3 sequences, around 30% of them singletons. The material sequenced was tumor tissue. These receptor sequences come from a female donor with retroperitoneal liposarcoma.

The chain has TRBV12-3 or TRBV12-4 and TRBJ2-1; TRBD2 matches 14 bases. There are 17 residues in the CDR3. J was trimmed by 7 bases and V by 4 bases; bases with no gene match: 9. CDR3 in DNA: TGTGCCAGCAGTTCCCGACTAGCGGGAGGGCCCAGTAATGAGCAGTTCTTC. Translating gives CASSSRLAGGPSNEQFF.

This chain uses TRBV12-3 or TRBV12-4 with TRBJ2-1; 9 bases align to TRBD2. The CDR3 consists of 15 residues. The V gene end was trimmed by 0 bases and the J gene end by 10 bases; junction bases not matched to a gene: 7. CDR3 region: CASSLASGSLGEQFF. The CDR3 nucleotides read TGTGCCAGCAGTTTAGCTAGCGGGAGTCTCGGCGAGCAGTTCTTC.

This clonotype came up a few times. A junction end diverges from the germline sequence, so it may reflect a read error. The genes are TRBV7-6 and TRBJ2-5; possible D gene TRBD2, 6 bases. The CDR3 consists of 13 residues. Germline assignment: CDR1 SGHVS and CDR2 FNYEAQ. The CDR3 DNA reads TGTGCTAGCAGCGTGACTGGGGGGGAGACCCAGTACTTC. Its protein is CASSVTGGETQYF. Full variable domain (outside the CDR3, taken from reference TRBV7-6 and TRBJ2-5): GAGVSQSPRYKVTKRGQDVALRCDPISGHVSLYWYRQALGQGPEFLTYFNYEAQQDKSGLPNDRFSAERPEGSISTLTIQRTEQRDSAMYRCASSVTGGETQYFGPGTRLLVL.

This clonotype was counted ten times or more. V is TRBV25-1 and J is TRBJ2-5; 10 bases are a match to TRBD1. The J call may be wrong; the DNA end is better matched by TRBJ2-7. This CDR3 spans 15 amino acids. Germline CDR1 reads MGHDK; CDR2 reads SYGVNS. CDR3 sequence reads: CASSGRTGGSYEQYF. Here the CDR3 DNA reads TGTGCCAGCAGTGGAAGGACAGGGGGTTCCTACGAGCAGTACTTC.

Only a few counts were recorded for this clonotype. The CDR3 spells CASSSSPGLAGGRQRLHNEQFF. CDR3 DNA sequence: TGTGCCAGCAGTTCCTCCCCGGGGCTAGCGGGGGGGCGGCAGCGATTACACAATGAGCAGTTCTTC. The chain has TRBV12-3 or TRBV12-4 and TRBJ2-1; TRBD2 matches 12 bases. V gave up 4 bases and J gave up 5 bases; unmatched junction bases: 24. This CDR3 comprises 22 residues.

The genes are TRBV6-1 and TRBJ2-1; D tentatively fits TRBD1 or TRBD2 (5 bases each). From germline, CDR1 is MNHNS and CDR2 SASEGT. The V and J ends lost 8 bases and 7 bases respectively, with 18 bases between them. The CDR3 totals 14 residues. CDR3 coding DNA: TGTGCCAGCGCAAGGGACCTGGTCTGGAATGAGCAGTTCTTC. This encodes CASARDLVWNEQFF.

In its sample, this clonotype was seen once. The chain uses TRBV28 and TRBJ1-2, with TRBD1 as a possible D gene (5 bases). Germline values: CDR1 MDHEN, CDR2 SYDVKM. The length of the CDR3 is 13 residues. V was clipped by 9 bases and J by 4 bases, with 15 bases between them. In DNA, the CDR3 is TGTGCCAGTGCGGAGGGGTGGGGCTATGGCTACACCTTC. Protein product: CASAEGWGYGYTF.

The V call is TRBV20-1, the J call TRBJ2-7; tentatively, D is TRBD1 (6 bases). In germline, CDR1 is DFQATT, CDR2 SNEGSKA (reference sequence). The CDR3 loop spans 13 amino acids. The ends were cut back, 5 bases at V and 1 base at J, with 12 bases in the middle. The CDR3 DNA reads TGCAGTGCTTCCCGAACAGGGTCCTACGAGCAGTACTTC. Amino acids: CSASRTGSYEQYF.

The chain carries TRBV11-2 and TRBJ2-5; D unresolved. The J call may be wrong; the DNA end is better matched by TRBJ2-7. The germline V gene encodes CDR1 SGHAT and CDR2 FQNNGV. The CDR3 extends over 13 amino acids. The CDR3 is CASSLGIDYEQYF. CDR3 nucleotides: TGTGCCAGCAGCTTGGGGATTGACTACGAGCAGTACTTC.

The chain carries TRBV6-6 and TRBJ1-5; no clear D. The V gene lost 6 bases and the J gene lost 4 bases, with 10 bases spanning the gap. Germline assignment: CDR1 MNHNY and CDR2 SVGAGI (reference sequence). The CDR3 loop spans 13 amino acids. The CDR3 bases are TGTGCCAGCAGATTGGACGGTAATCAGCCCCAGCATTTT. Encoded protein: CASRLDGNQPQHF.

The gene calls are TRBV6-6 and TRBJ2-2; 14 bases align to TRBD2. V was pared by 8 bases and J by 4 bases, with 15 bases of the junction left unmatched. This CDR3 comprises 19 residues. CDR1 is MNHNY and CDR2 is SVGAGI in the germline V gene (reference sequence). The CDR3 reads CASRLTSGRAPLSTGELFF. CDR3 in DNA: TGTGCCAGCCGCCTGACTAGCGGGAGGGCCCCATTAAGCACCGGGGAGCTGTTTTTT.

This clonotype was detected ten times or more. The chain is built from TRBV28 and TRBJ2-7; 8 bases match TRBD2. The V and J ends lost 2 bases and 3 bases, in that order; junction bases with no gene match: 6. CDR3 length: 15 amino acids. Germline CDR1 and CDR2: MDHEN and SYDVKM. DNA of the CDR3: TGTGCCAGCAGTTTAGCCCTAGCGGGCTTCTACGAGCAGTACTTC. It yields the protein CASSLALAGFYEQYF.

This clonotype was seen repeatedly, ten times or more. The gene calls are TRBV12-3 or TRBV12-4 and TRBJ2-2; 10 nucleotides line up with TRBD2. The CDR3 is 19 amino acids. V was pared by 6 bases and J by 7 bases, with 20 bases of the junction left unmatched. This CDR3 is CASRETSGSSKSRVGELFF. CDR3 DNA: TGTGCCAGCAGGGAGACTAGCGGGTCGTCAAAAAGTCGGGTCGGGGAGCTGTTTTTT.

This clonotype was found a few times. The gene calls are TRBV27 and TRBJ2-5; 8 bases align to TRBD2. Looked up from germline, CDR1 is MNHEY and CDR2 is SMNVEV (reference sequence). Losses at the gene ends were 5 bases for V and 4 bases for J; bases not matched to a gene: 15. There are 17 residues in the CDR3. The CDR3 region is CASSRTQSGGVRETQYF. In nucleotides, the CDR3 is TGTGCCAGCAGTCGCACCCAGAGCGGGGGAGTACGAGAGACCCAGTACTTC.

This clonotype was seen many times. The chain employs TRBV5-1 and TRBJ2-7, with 13 bases identical to TRBD2. The V segment lost 1 base and the J segment 5 bases; nucleotides outside the gene matches: 6. The CDR3 is 16 amino acids. Germline CDR1 SGHRS, CDR2 YFSETQ. CDR3 residues: CASSLQGLAGNNEQYF. CDR3 DNA sequence: TGCGCCAGCAGCTTGCAGGGACTAGCGGGAAACAACGAGCAGTACTTC. Full variable domain (remainder filled in from reference TRBV5-1 and TRBJ2-7): KAGVTQTPRYLIKTRGQQVTLSCSPISGHRSVSWYQQTPGQGLQFLFEYFSETQRNKGNFPGRFSGRQFSNSRSEMNVSTLELGDSALYLCASSLQGLAGNNEQYFGPGTRLTVT.

V usage is TRBV6-1 and J usage is TRBJ2-4; 10 bases align to TRBD2. CDR3 length equals 15 residues. V was clipped by 6 bases and J by 5 bases; unmatched bases: 7. Germline V lookup: CDR1 MNHNS, CDR2 SASEGT. CDR3 residues: CASRTLAGEENIQYF. In nucleotides, the CDR3 is TGTGCCAGCAGGACTCTAGCGGGGGAGGAAAACATTCAGTACTTC.

The chain combines TRBV6-1 with TRBJ2-6, with D possibly TRBD1 on 6 matching bases. Per the germline V gene, CDR1 is MNHNS and CDR2 is SASEGT. The CDR3 runs to 16 residues. V was trimmed by 6 bases and J by 1 base, leaving 13 bases between them. The CDR3 loop is CASRGAPTSGANVLTF. Here the CDR3 DNA reads TGTGCCAGCAGGGGGGCGCCGACTTCTGGGGCCAACGTCCTGACTTTC.

The chain is built from TRBV27 and TRBJ2-1, with D possibly being TRBD1 (6 bases). Trimming took off 8 bases at V and 2 bases at J, with 19 bases between the two ends. Germline loops: CDR1 MNHEY, CDR2 SMNVEV (reference sequence). The CDR3 is 16 amino acids. Here the CDR3 reads CASQNSRGSTYNEQFF. Written as DNA, the CDR3 is TGTGCCAGCCAGAATTCCAGGGGATCGACCTACAATGAGCAGTTCTTC.

This clonotype is termed medium-sized. The V gene is TRBV27, the J gene TRBJ1-2, with D unresolved. The CDR3 has 13 residues. CDR1 and CDR2 (germline): MNHEY, SMNVEV (reference sequence). V was cut by 5 bases and J by 8 bases, with 15 bases left in between. The CDR3 region has the DNA TGTGCCAGCAGTAACGGGCCCCGACGGGGCTACACCTTC. Translation gives CASSNGPRRGYTF.

In its sample, this clonotype was seen a few times. J is TRBJ1-5 and V is TRBV6-1; D is undetermined. V was shortened by 3 bases and J by 6 bases, with 6 bases between the two germline ends. The CDR3 runs 12 residues. Germline values: CDR1 MNHNS, CDR2 SASEGT. This CDR3 is CASSDRPQPQHF. The DNA for the CDR3 is TGTGCCAGCAGTGACCGGCCTCAGCCCCAGCATTTT.

In this sample, this clonotype turned up a few times. Since a much larger clone is just one base distant, this may be a read error. The V call is TRBV12-3 or TRBV12-4, the J call TRBJ2-1, with 8 bases matching TRBD2. The V segment lost 5 bases and the J segment 10 bases; nucleotides outside the gene matches: 10. CDR3 length: 14 amino acids. In nucleotides, the CDR3 is TGTGCCAGCAGTCTTAGCGGGAACTCCTACGAGCAGTTCTTC. Its protein product is CASSLSGNSYEQFF.

The V and J genes are TRBV6-1 and TRBJ2-1; D gene uncertain. The J call may be faulty, since TRBJ2-7 better matches the DNA end. The CDR3 is made up of 13 amino acids. Germline values: CDR1 MNHNS, CDR2 SASEGT. The CDR3 nucleotides read TGTGCCAGCAGTGATTTAGCCTACCGCGAGCAGTACTTC. It is translated as CASSDLAYREQYF.

This clonotype was detected only once. CDR3 in amino acids: CSVRGTGGEKLFF. CDR3 bases: TGCAGTGTAAGGGGGACAGGGGGTGAAAAACTGTTTTTT. The rearrangement joins TRBV20-1 to TRBJ1-4, with TRBD1 matching 11 bases. This CDR3 has 13 amino acids. V trimming: 7 bases; J trimming: 7 bases; junction bases outside the gene matches: 5. Germline assignment: CDR1 DFQATT and CDR2 SNEGSKA (reference sequence).